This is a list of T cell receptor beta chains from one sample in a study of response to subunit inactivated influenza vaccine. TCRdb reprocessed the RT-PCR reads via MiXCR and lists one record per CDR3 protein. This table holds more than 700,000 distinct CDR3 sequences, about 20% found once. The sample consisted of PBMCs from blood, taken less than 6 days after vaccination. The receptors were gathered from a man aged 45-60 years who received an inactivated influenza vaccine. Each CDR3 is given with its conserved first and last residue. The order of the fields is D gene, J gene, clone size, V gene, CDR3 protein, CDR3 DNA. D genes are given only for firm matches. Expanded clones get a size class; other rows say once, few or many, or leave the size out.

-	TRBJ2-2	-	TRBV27	CASRGGLTGELFF	TGTGCCAGCAGAGGAGGGCTCACCGGGGAGCTGTTTTTT
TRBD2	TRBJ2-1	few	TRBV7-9	CASNTLAGSSYNEQFF	TGTGCCAGCAACACCCTAGCGGGAAGCTCCTACAATGAGCAGTTCTTC
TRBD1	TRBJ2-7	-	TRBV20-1	CSAKRQGDEQYF	TGCAGTGCTAAAAGACAGGGAGACGAGCAGTACTTC
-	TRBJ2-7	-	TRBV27	CASSPPDRAYEQYF	TGTGCCAGCAGCCCCCCGGACAGAGCGTACGAGCAGTACTTC
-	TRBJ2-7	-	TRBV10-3	CAISDDRSYYEQYF	TGTGCCATCAGTGACGACAGGTCATACTACGAGCAGTACTTC
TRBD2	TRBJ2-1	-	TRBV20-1	CSAALAGYNEQFF	TGCAGTGCGGCCCTAGCGGGGTACAATGAGCAGTTCTTC
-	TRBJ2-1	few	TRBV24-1	CATSDPQMSSYNEQFF	TGTGCCACCAGTGACCCACAGATGAGCTCCTACAATGAGCAGTTCTTC
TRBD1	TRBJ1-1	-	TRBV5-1	CASQKTGGVTEAFF	TGCGCCAGCCAAAAGACAGGGGGGGTTACTGAAGCTTTCTTT
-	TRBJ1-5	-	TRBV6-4	CASSENPGDNQPQHF	TGTGCCAGCAGTGAAAATCCAGGGGATAATCAGCCCCAGCATTTT
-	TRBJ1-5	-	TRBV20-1	CSAREGRVLPQHF	TGCAGTGCTAGAGAGGGAAGGGTCCTGCCCCAGCATTTT
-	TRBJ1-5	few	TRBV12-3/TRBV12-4	CASGGVAAVGNQPQHF	TGTGCCAGCGGGGGGGTCGCCGCCGTCGGCAATCAGCCCCAGCATTTT
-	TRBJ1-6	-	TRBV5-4	CASSLDRDNSPLHF	TGTGCCAGCAGCTTGGACAGGGACAATTCACCCCTCCACTTT
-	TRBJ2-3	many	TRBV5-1	CASSLDLRLDTQYF	TGCGCCAGCAGCTTGGATCTCCGATTGGATACGCAGTATTTT
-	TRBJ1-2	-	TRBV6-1	CASRRWGESYTF	TGTGCCAGCAGAAGGTGGGGGGAGAGCTACACCTTC
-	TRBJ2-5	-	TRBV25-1	CASSESGRETQYF	TGTGCCAGCAGTGAATCCGGGCGAGAGACCCAGTACTTC
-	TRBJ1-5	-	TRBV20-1	CSAREGGRRNQPQHF	TGCAGTGCTAGAGAAGGTGGCAGGCGCAATCAGCCCCAGCATTTT
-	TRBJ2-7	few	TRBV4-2	CASSQDFLASYEQYF	TGTGCCAGCAGCCAAGATTTCCTAGCCTCCTACGAGCAGTACTTC
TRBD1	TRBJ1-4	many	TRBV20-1	CSAAGTGNEKLFF	TGCAGTGCCGCTGGGACAGGCAATGAAAAACTGTTTTTT
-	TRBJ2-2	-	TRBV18	CASSTSRDAGELFF	TGTGCCAGCTCTACCTCTCGGGATGCCGGGGAGCTGTTTTTT
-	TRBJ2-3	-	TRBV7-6	CASSGSPALLLTDTQYF	TGTGCCAGCAGCGGTTCCCCAGCGTTACTACTAACAGATACGCAGTATTTT
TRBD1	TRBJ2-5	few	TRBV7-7	CASSWDRQETQYF	TGTGCCAGCAGCTGGGACAGACAAGAGACCCAGTACTTC
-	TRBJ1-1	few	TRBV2	CASRLGQLNTEAFF	TGTGCCAGCAGGCTTGGACAGTTGAACACTGAAGCTTTCTTT
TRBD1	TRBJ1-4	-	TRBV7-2	CASSIQGASNEKLFF	TGTGCCAGCAGCATACAGGGGGCGAGCAATGAAAAACTGTTTTTT
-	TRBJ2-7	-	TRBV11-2	CASSLGSEGSYEQYF	TGTGCCAGCAGCTTAGGGTCTGAGGGCTCCTACGAGCAGTACTTC
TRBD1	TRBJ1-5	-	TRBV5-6	CASSPTLTGGDVSNQPQHF	TGTGCCAGCAGCCCGACACTCACAGGGGGCGACGTAAGCAATCAGCCCCAGCATTTT
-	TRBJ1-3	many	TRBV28	CASSLPGSGNTIYF	TGTGCCAGCAGTCTTCCCGGCTCTGGAAACACCATATATTTT
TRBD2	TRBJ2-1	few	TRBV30	CAWTIGTTLPYNEQFF	TGTGCCTGGACGATAGGGACTACCTTACCCTACAATGAGCAGTTCTTC
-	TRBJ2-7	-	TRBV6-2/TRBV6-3	CASLDGGGSNEQYF	TGTGCCAGCCTCGACGGAGGAGGGTCCAACGAGCAGTACTTC
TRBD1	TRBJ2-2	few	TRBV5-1	CASSKGQGTGELFF	TGCGCCAGCAGCAAGGGACAGGGGACCGGGGAGCTGTTTTTT
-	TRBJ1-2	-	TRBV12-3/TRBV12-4	CASSPAPSSYGYTF	TGTGCCAGCAGCCCCGCGCCGTCGTCCTATGGCTACACCTTC
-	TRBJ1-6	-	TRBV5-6	CASSLGNSYNSPLHF	TGTGCCAGCAGCTTGGGGAATTCCTATAATTCACCCCTCCACTTT
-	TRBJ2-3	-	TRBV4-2	CASSPSMEITDTQYF	TGTGCCAGCAGCCCTTCCATGGAGATCACAGATACGCAGTATTTT
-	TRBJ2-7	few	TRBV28	CASREGSVTVEQYF	TGTGCCAGCAGGGAAGGGTCGGTAACTGTCGAGCAGTACTTC
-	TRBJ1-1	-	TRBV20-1	CSGSTGYTEAFF	TGCAGTGGTAGTACGGGTTACACTGAAGCTTTCTTT
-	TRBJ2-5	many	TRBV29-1	CSASGPSQETQYF	TGCAGCGCCTCGGGCCCTTCCCAAGAGACCCAGTACTTC
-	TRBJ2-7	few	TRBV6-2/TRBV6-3	CASSYTRNSYEQYF	TGTGCCAGCAGTTACACTAGAAACTCCTACGAGCAGTACTTC
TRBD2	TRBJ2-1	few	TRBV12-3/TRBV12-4	CASSPRTSGLWDEQFF	TGTGCCAGCAGTCCCCGGACTAGCGGGTTGTGGGATGAGCAGTTCTTC
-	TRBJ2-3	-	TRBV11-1	CASRRGIARGRSTDTQYF	TGTGCCAGCAGAAGGGGGATCGCGAGGGGGAGGAGTACAGATACGCAGTATTTT
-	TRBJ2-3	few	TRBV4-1	CASSQVHLATSTDTQYF	TGCGCCAGCAGCCAAGTCCACCTAGCGACGAGCACAGATACGCAGTATTTT
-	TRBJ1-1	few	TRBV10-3	CAIRAGGAEAFF	TGTGCCATCAGGGCCGGAGGGGCTGAAGCTTTCTTT
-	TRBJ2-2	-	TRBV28	CASSPPDRPNTGELFF	TGTGCCAGCAGTCCACCGGACAGACCGAACACCGGGGAGCTGTTTTTT
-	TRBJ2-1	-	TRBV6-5	CASSKSMGRNEQFF	TGTGCCAGCAGTAAATCGATGGGGAGAAATGAGCAGTTCTTC
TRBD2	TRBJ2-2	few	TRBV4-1	CASSQILAGGPSTGELFF	TGCGCCAGCAGCCAGATTCTAGCGGGGGGGCCGAGCACCGGGGAGCTGTTTTTT
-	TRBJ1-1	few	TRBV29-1	CSARSTLNTEAFF	TGCAGCGCTCGGTCCACTTTGAACACTGAAGCTTTCTTT
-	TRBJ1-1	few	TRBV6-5	CASSYTVGARTEAFF	TGTGCCAGCAGTTACACGGTGGGGGCTCGTACTGAAGCTTTCTTT
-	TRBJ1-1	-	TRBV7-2	CASSLVGARAFF	TGTGCCAGCAGCCTCGTCGGGGCAAGAGCTTTCTTT